This TCR beta chain was sequenced during a study of cytomegalovirus exposure and HLA in healthy donors. Comment on this clone: Its antigen is as yet unknown.

General study points: HLA allele associations emerged for some 16,000 TCR beta sequences in a later analysis, at 0.05 false discovery rate. The likely explanation for a cluster of highly shared sequence variants was sequencing artifact. In a later analysis, V- and J-gene trimming of beta chains associated with a DCLRE1C missense variant, replicated independently. Segments of the TCR beta V type were, in most cases, productive about 90% or about 30% of the time in an earlier analysis.

The germline V gene encodes CDR1 MNHEY and CDR2 SVGAGI. V lost 6 bases to trimming and J lost 11 bases, with 22 bases between them. The CDR3 extends over 14 amino acids. Use of 60 Vbeta and 13 Jbeta primers characterized the PCR. The data were produced by immunoSEQ multiplex PCR, yet TCRdb's version contains in-frame clones alone and is incomplete. The data hold 100,000 to 150,000 clones, with around 78% observed a single time. The sequenced sample was PBMCs. This TCR was recovered from a woman aged 40 to 50 in good health and CMV-seronegative. This chain joins TRBV6-5 and TRBJ1-1, with D perhaps TRBD1 (6 bases). CDR3 loop: CASRRDGADSRAFF. DNA of the CDR3: TGTGCCAGCAGGAGGGACGGGGCGGACAGTCGGGCTTTCTTT.